This TCR beta chain came from a study of CD8+ T cells in alopecia areata. The wider study: Twice a day, 5 to 10 mg of oral tofacitinib was administered to treated patients. The investigators scored severity in treated patients by the percentage of affected scalp area.

Germline V gives CDR1 MDHEN, CDR2 SYDVKM. The ends were cut back, 1 base at V and 7 bases at J, with 28 bases in the middle. CDR3 size: 19 residues. As for treatment: oral pan-JAK inhibitor, 5-10 mg twice daily. Extracted from the samples, RNA was reverse transcribed into cDNA to serve as the sequencing template. The method was immunoSEQ multiplex PCR; TCRdb's version includes in-frame clones alone and lacks a portion of them. The sample records about 200,000 clones, over 45% being singletons. The sequences come from CD4+ T cells sorted from blood, collected at week 24, from a patient treated with tofacitinib. The sequence came from a human donor with alopecia areata. The J gene is TRBJ1-1, the V gene TRBV28; D might be TRBD1 (5 bases). The CDR3 nucleotides read TGTGCCAGCAGTTTATATTTATCCGGGGCCGGGCAGAACCAGATTGAAGCTTTCTTT. This gives the protein CASSLYLSGAGQNQIEAFF.